The rows below give T cell receptor beta chains drawn from one sample of a study of blood T cell repertoires in COVID-19. TCRdb's copy holds only in-frame clones and misses some; the assay was immunoSEQ multiplex PCR. The sample holds approximately 210,000 clones, 88% seen once. Sequencing was carried out using peripheral blood. The receptors were sampled from a human donor in a cohort sampled during active COVID-19. The CDR3 runs from the conserved cysteine through the conserved F or W. D genes are given only for firm matches. Size values are once, few and many counts, or a class for expanded clones, and some rows have none.

abundance | d_gene | j_gene | len | v_gene | CDR3aa | CDR3nt
NA | TRBD2 | TRBJ2-6 | 16 | TRBV18 | CASSPEAGAGANVLTF | TGTGCCAGCTCACCAGAGGCGGGGGCTGGGGCCAACGTCCTGACTTTC
once | TRBD1 | TRBJ1-5 | 15 | TRBV10-2 | CASSKGQGINQPQHF | TGCGCCAGCAGTAAAGGACAGGGGATTAATCAGCCCCAGCATTTT
NA | NA | TRBJ1-6 | 18 | TRBV27 | CASSLLGAFGPSYSPLHF | TGTGCCAGCAGTTTATTGGGGGCGTTCGGGCCTTCCTATTCACCCCTCCACTTT
NA | TRBD1 | TRBJ2-5 | 14 | TRBV7-9 | CASSPSGQIGTQYF | TGTGCCAGCAGCCCATCGGGACAGATTGGGACCCAGTACTTC
few | NA | TRBJ2-5 | 14 | TRBV5-1 | CASSSGLGMETQYF | TGCGCCAGCAGCTCGGGGTTGGGGATGGAGACCCAGTACTTC
NA | NA | TRBJ2-1 | 15 | TRBV4-1 | CASSQPRVLDNEQFF | TGCGCCAGCAGCCAACCGAGGGTCCTGGACAATGAGCAGTTCTTC
NA | TRBD1 | TRBJ2-7 | 16 | TRBV24-1 | CATSDPRDSGPYEQYF | TGTGCCACCAGTGATCCCAGGGACAGCGGTCCCTACGAGCAGTACTTC
NA | TRBD1 | TRBJ1-5 | 15 | TRBV24-1 | CATSDRTGNNQPQHF | TGTGCCACCAGCGACAGGACAGGGAACAATCAGCCCCAGCATTTT
NA | NA | TRBJ1-5 | 13 | TRBV23-1 | CASSHRENQPQHF | TGCGCCAGCAGTCATAGGGAGAATCAGCCCCAGCATTTT
NA | NA | TRBJ2-2 | 16 | TRBV4-2 | CASSPNPGTNTGELFF | TGTGCCAGCAGCCCCAACCCAGGGACGAACACCGGGGAGCTGTTTTTT
NA | NA | TRBJ1-5 | 13 | TRBV9 | CASSVGPNQPQHF | TGTGCCAGCAGCGTAGGGCCCAATCAGCCCCAGCATTTT
NA | NA | TRBJ2-1 | 17 | TRBV19 | CASSIDTGRAGYNEQFF | TGTGCCAGTAGTATAGATACTGGGCGGGCAGGCTACAATGAGCAGTTCTTC
few | NA | TRBJ1-2 | 13 | TRBV6-4 | CASSDYRRYGYTF | TGTGCCAGCAGTGACTACAGACGCTATGGCTACACCTTC
NA | TRBD1 | TRBJ1-1 | 15 | TRBV27 | CASSFHTGVNTEAFF | TGTGCCAGCAGTTTTCACACAGGGGTCAACACTGAAGCTTTCTTT
NA | TRBD1 | TRBJ1-5 | 13 | TRBV11-2 | CASGQDAGQPQHF | TGTGCCAGCGGACAGGACGCAGGTCAGCCCCAGCATTTT
NA | NA | TRBJ2-5 | 14 | TRBV4-2 | CASSGSGPQETQYF | TGTGCCAGCAGCGGTAGCGGCCCCCAAGAGACCCAGTACTTC
NA | TRBD1 | TRBJ2-5 | 18 | TRBV2 | CASMGWGGTGDLQETQYF | TGTGCCAGCATGGGGTGGGGTGGGACAGGGGACCTACAAGAGACCCAGTACTTC
NA | NA | TRBJ1-1 | 15 | TRBV18 | CASSPLRTENTEAFF | TGTGCCAGCTCACCACTACGGACAGAGAACACTGAAGCTTTCTTT
NA | TRBD2 | TRBJ2-7 | 14 | TRBV2 | CARRPSSGSYEQYF | TGTGCCAGACGCCCCTCTAGCGGCTCCTACGAGCAGTACTTC
few | NA | TRBJ2-3 | 17 | TRBV7-6 | CASSLATSTSNTDTQYF | TGTGCCAGCAGCTTGGCGACATCTACTTCTAACACAGATACGCAGTATTTT
NA | TRBD1 | TRBJ2-3 | 14 | TRBV10-3 | CAARAGGFTDTQYF | TGTGCCGCCCGGGCAGGGGGTTTCACAGATACGCAGTATTTT
NA | TRBD1 | TRBJ1-5 | 13 | TRBV2 | CASSVEGGQPQHF | TGTGCCAGCAGTGTCGAAGGGGGCCAGCCCCAGCATTTT
NA | NA | TRBJ2-7 | 16 | TRBV7-2 | CASSLTFSRSSYEQYF | TGTGCCAGCAGCTTAACGTTCTCAAGGAGCTCCTACGAGCAGTACTTC
few | NA | TRBJ1-2 | 13 | TRBV19 | CASTQRGVYGYTF | TGTGCCAGTACCCAACGCGGGGTCTATGGCTACACCTTC